These 31 T cell receptor beta chains were all obtained from the same sample, sequenced in a study of T cells in Graves' hyperthyroidism and ophthalmopathy. RNA transcripts served as the template for amplifying TCR beta CDR3 regions. First-round RT-PCR with HTBI primers amplified the TCR CDR3 region. TCRdb used MiXCR to reprocess the multiplex PCR reads, holding one entry per CDR3 protein. The table lists approximately 590,000 distinct CDR3 sequences, approximately 15% of them singletons. The sequencing sample was made of blood. Receptors were obtained from a woman in her 30s with Graves' hyperthyroidism.

This clonotype turned up a few times. This chain links TRBV18 with TRBJ2-3, with 8 bases fitting TRBD2. The CDR3 loop spans 17 amino acids. Germline V gene lookup returns CDR1 KGHSH and CDR2 LQKENI. With V trimmed by 6 bases and J by 0 bases, 11 bases remained unmatched. CDR3 amino acids: CASSHRLARSSTDTQYF. The CDR3 DNA follows: TGTGCCAGCTCTCACCGACTAGCGAGGTCTAGCACAGATACGCAGTATTTT.

This clonotype was recorded a few times. The rearrangement uses TRBV19 and TRBJ1-2; 7 nucleotides line up with TRBD1. This CDR3 region has 15 residues. The J segment lost 1 base and the V segment lost 3 bases, leaving 5 bases of the junction unmatched. CDR1 is LNHDA, CDR2 SQIVND, per germline (reference sequence). The CDR3 reads CASSIGDSSNYGYTF. The CDR3 DNA reads as TGTGCCAGTAGTATTGGGGACAGCAGTAACTATGGCTACACCTTC.

The J gene is TRBJ1-3, the V gene TRBV30; D is unresolved. The ends were cut back, 2 bases at V and 0 bases at J, with 11 bases in the middle. Germline CDR1 and CDR2: GTSNPN and SVGIG (reference sequence). This CDR3 comprises 15 residues. CDR3 bases: TGTGCCTGGAGTCTCGACTCGAGCTCTGGAAACACCATATATTTT. Amino acid sequence: CAWSLDSSSGNTIYF.

This clonotype was seen only once. At one end the junction does not follow the germline gene, possibly because of a read error. This sequence joins TRBV24-1 and TRBJ1-1, with 8 positions matching TRBD1. The germline CDR1 and CDR2 sequences are KGHDR and SFDVKD. There are 13 residues in the CDR3. This CDR3 is CATQGAGGTETFF. The CDR3 nucleotides read TGTGCCACTCAGGGGGCGGGGGGCACTGAAACTTTCTTT.

The chain is built from TRBV24-1 and TRBJ2-3, with D hard to call. Germline CDR1 and CDR2: KGHDR and SFDVKD. The CDR3 length is 15 residues. Trimming cost V 3 bases and J 5 bases, with 14 bases left between them. This CDR3 reads CATSDPKSGRDTQYF. The CDR3, as DNA: TGTGCCACCAGTGATCCCAAATCCGGTAGAGATACGCAGTATTTT.

This rearrangement joins TRBV20-1 to TRBJ1-1; D is ambiguous. The CDR3 consists of 17 residues. V was cut by 0 bases and J by 2 bases, with 19 bases left in between. From germline, CDR1 is DFQATT and CDR2 SNEGSKA (reference sequence). CDR3 sequence: CSARDLSGQRPNTEAFF. The CDR3 DNA sequence: TGCAGTGCTAGAGATCTAAGCGGTCAGAGACCAAACACTGAAGCTTTCTTT.

This CDR3 reads CASVSSSGRAGELFF. In nucleotides, the CDR3 is TGTGCCAGTGTGAGTTCTAGCGGGAGGGCCGGGGAGCTGTTTTTT. V and J are TRBV19 and TRBJ2-2, with 12 bases lining up with TRBD2. Germline V gene lookup returns CDR1 LNHDA and CDR2 SQIVND (reference sequence). V was pared by 8 bases and J by 6 bases, with 7 bases of the junction left unmatched. The CDR3 loop spans 15 amino acids.

This clonotype was recorded at least ten times. J is TRBJ1-3 and V is TRBV7-2; D is unclear. Germline CDR1 is SGHTA and CDR2 is FQGNSA. The CDR3 loop spans 14 amino acids. Trimming took off 5 bases at V and 3 bases at J, with 11 bases between the two ends. CDR3 amino acids: CASSAYTDGNTIYF. Written as DNA, the CDR3 is TGTGCCAGCAGCGCGTATACAGATGGAAACACCATATATTTT.

This clonotype was counted at least ten times. The chain links TRBV7-2 to TRBJ1-1; D is possibly TRBD1 (5 bases). The CDR3 contains 11 residues. CDR1 is SGHTA and CDR2 is FQGNSA in the germline V gene. Trimming took off 5 bases at V and 11 bases at J, with 12 bases between the two ends. CDR3 coding DNA: TGTGCCAGCAGCCCACAGGCTGGGGCTTTCTTT. It specifies CASSPQAGAFF.

This clonotype was picked up a small number of times. The V and J genes are TRBV4-1 and TRBJ2-1; D might be TRBD2 (5 bases). Germline CDR1 MGHRA, CDR2 YSYEKL. This CDR3 has 17 amino acids. Trimming shortened V by 3 bases and J by 8 bases, and 23 bases separated the two germline ends. CDR3 residues: CASSHRSPGQTLDEQFF. CDR3 DNA sequence: TGCGCCAGCAGCCATCGATCGCCGGGCCAAACACTAGATGAGCAGTTCTTC.

In its sample, this clonotype was seen many times. The J gene is TRBJ2-1, the V gene TRBV19; TRBD2 matches 7 bases. The CDR3 totals 13 residues. Unmatched junction bases numbered 6, after V lost 3 bases and J lost 10 bases. The germline V gene has CDR1 LNHDA and CDR2 SQIVND (reference sequence). The CDR3 protein is CASSIGGGGEQFF. The CDR3 coding sequence is TGTGCCAGTAGTATCGGCGGGGGTGGAGAGCAGTTCTTC.

The J gene is TRBJ2-4, the V gene TRBV6-1, with D perhaps TRBD2 (5 bases). In germline, CDR1 is MNHNS, CDR2 SASEGT. Trimming removed 0 bases from V and 2 bases from J, with 14 bases in between. This CDR3 comprises 17 residues. CDR3 bases: TGTGCCAGCAGTGAAGCTCTGGTCGGGATATCCAAAAACATTCAGTACTTC. This sequence encodes CASSEALVGISKNIQYF.

A remark on this clonotype: A clone one base away is much larger, so this may be a read error. The V and J genes are TRBV6-4 and TRBJ2-2; 7 positions agree with TRBD2. Per germline, CDR1 MRHNA and CDR2 SNTAGT. CDR3 length: 18 amino acids. CDR3 in amino acids: CAGSYAGVSSVLDGELFF. Written as DNA, the CDR3 is TGTGCCGGCAGTTACGCGGGAGTCTCTAGCGTCCTTGATGGGGAGCTGTTTTTT.

There are many counts of this clonotype. For the CDR3, the DNA is TGCGCCAGCAGCTTCCGTCCTGGCGGGAGAGACAATGAGCAGTTCTTC. Translation: CASSFRPGGRDNEQFF. The V gene is TRBV5-1, the J gene TRBJ2-1, with 7 bases matching TRBD2. With 2 bases clipped from V and 5 bases from J, the junction kept 10 bases outside the gene matches. From germline, CDR1 is SGHRS and CDR2 YFSETQ. This CDR3 has 16 amino acids.

A word on this clonotype: Since no conserved phenylalanine or tryptophan closes the CDR3, a read error is the likely cause. V and J are TRBV20-1 and TRBJ2-7; D is possibly TRBD1 or TRBD2 (6 bases each). Germline CDR1 and CDR2: DFQATT and SNEGSKA (reference sequence). There are 16 residues in the CDR3. V dropped 6 bases and J dropped 1 base, with 22 bases sitting between them. This CDR3 reads CSASLGRVGGSYEQYL. DNA for the CDR3: TGCAGTGCCTCCCTCGGGAGAGTAGGGGGTTCCTACGAGCAGTACCTC.

The DNA of the CDR3 is TGTGCCAGCAGCGTAGAGGGAAGAGGGCAAGAGACCCAGTACTTC. The encoded protein is CASSVEGRGQETQYF. J is TRBJ2-5 and V is TRBV9, with D perhaps TRBD2 (5 bases). This CDR3 spans 15 amino acids. Germline assignment: CDR1 SGDLS and CDR2 YYNGEE. Between the trimmed V and J ends, which lost 0 bases and 2 bases, there was a span of 11 bases. The full variable domain, rest sourced from reference TRBV9 and TRBJ2-5, is DSGVTQTPKHLITATGQRVTLRCSPRSGDLSVYWYQQSLDQGLQFLIQYYNGEERAKGNILERFSAQQFPDLHSELNLSSLELGDSALYFCASSVEGRGQETQYFGPGTRLLVL.

This clonotype was counted only a few times. The J gene is TRBJ2-2, the V gene TRBV20-1; TRBD2 matches 10 bases. Germline trimming cut 3 bases from V and 2 bases from J; bases unmatched to any gene: 3. CDR3 length: 15 residues. Germline CDR1 is DFQATT and CDR2 is SNEGSKA (reference sequence). The CDR3 sequence is CSASRTSGNTGELFF. CDR3 in DNA: TGCAGTGCTAGCAGGACTAGCGGTAACACCGGGGAGCTGTTTTTT.

This clonotype occurred many times. The chain employs TRBV7-2 and TRBJ2-7; 7 nucleotides agree with TRBD1. CDR3 size: 15 residues. The junction had 7 bases not matched to a gene; V was cut back by 5 bases and J by 0 bases. Germline V gene lookup returns CDR1 SGHTA and CDR2 FQGNSA. This CDR3 is CASSNRQGNSYEQYF. CDR3 DNA sequence: TGTGCCAGCAGCAACAGACAGGGAAACTCCTACGAGCAGTACTTC.

This clonotype was detected many times. The DNA for the CDR3 is TGTGCCAGCAGCTCCCGGGACAGAAGTCAAGACTATGGCTACACCTTC. Residues: CASSSRDRSQDYGYTF. J is TRBJ1-2 and V is TRBV7-2; TRBD1 matches at 7 bases. CDR1 is SGHTA, CDR2 FQGNSA, per germline. The CDR3 totals 16 residues. V shed 4 bases, J shed 3 bases, and the junction held 11 bases outside the gene matches.

Concerning this clonotype: This may come from a read error, since a much larger clone is one base off. The chain joins TRBV20-1 to TRBJ2-3; TRBD2 aligns across 14 bases. Germline CDR1 DFQATT, CDR2 SNEGSKA (reference sequence). This CDR3 has 20 residues. Trimming removed 1 base from V and 1 base from J; junction bases left unmatched: 13. The DNA for the CDR3 is TGCAGTGCTAGAGGTCCGGGGACTAGCGGGAGTGTTTTCCGCACAGATACGCAGTATTTT. Translated: CSARGPGTSGSVFRTDTQYF.

This clonotype was recorded many times. The chain combines TRBV11-2 with TRBJ2-7; D unresolved. Per the germline V gene, CDR1 is SGHAT and CDR2 is FQNNGV. V dropped 6 bases and J dropped 4 bases, with 13 bases sitting between them. This CDR3 is built from 13 residues. CDR3 sequence (DNA): TGTGCCAGCAGACGGGCGGCCGAATACGAGCAGTACTTC. It is translated as CASRRAAEYEQYF. Combining the CDR3 with reference TRBV11-2 and TRBJ2-7 gives the whole variable domain EAGVAQSPRYKIIEKRQSVAFWCNPISGHATLYWYQQILGQGPKLLIQFQNNGVVDDSQLPKDRFSAERLKGVDSTLKIQPAKLEDSAVYLCASRRAAEYEQYFGPGTRLTVT.

As for this clonotype: A much larger clone differs from this one at a single base, so this may be a read error. The chain joins TRBV6-2 or TRBV6-3 to TRBJ1-5; D is uncertain. This CDR3 is built from 13 residues. Germline lookup yields CDR1 MNHEY and CDR2 SVGEGT. As DNA, the CDR3 is TGTGCCAGCTGTTACGTGGGCACTCAGCCCCAGCATTTT. Translation: CASCYVGTQPQHF.

The table lists this clonotype with a few counts. This rearrangement joins TRBV18 to TRBJ2-1, with D perhaps TRBD2 (7 bases). Deletions cut 1 base from V and 1 base from J, with 14 bases between. The germline CDR1 and CDR2 sequences are KGHSH and LQKENI. There are 17 residues in the CDR3. DNA of the CDR3: TGTGCCAGCTCACCACGAGAGGGGGGGTTATCCTACAATGAGCAGTTCTTC. Its translation is CASSPREGGLSYNEQFF.

The chain joins TRBV20-1 to TRBJ2-7; TRBD1 is a possible D gene (6 bases). The CDR3 covers 18 residues. V was shortened by 0 bases and J by 0 bases, with 21 bases between the two germline ends. Per germline, CDR1 DFQATT and CDR2 SNEGSKA (reference sequence). CDR3 DNA: TGCAGTGCTAGAGATCACCAGGGGTTTTCCCTACCCTCCTACGAGCAGTACTTC. It yields the protein CSARDHQGFSLPSYEQYF.

This clonotype was observed at least ten times. This chain joins TRBV10-3 and TRBJ2-3, with D possibly TRBD2 on 5 matching bases. Trimming removed 7 bases at V and 0 bases at J, with 11 bases between. The germline gives CDR1 ENHRY, CDR2 SYGVKD. The CDR3 has 14 residues. This CDR3 is CAIKSGTSTDTQYF. CDR3 sequence (DNA): TGTGCCATCAAAAGCGGTACTAGCACAGATACGCAGTATTTT.

Only a few counts were recorded for this clonotype. V is TRBV25-1 and J is TRBJ2-7; D is uncertain. The CDR3 has 12 residues. Germline lookup yields CDR1 MGHDK and CDR2 SYGVNS. The V end was cut by 3 bases, the J end by 9 bases, with 12 bases between. The CDR3 loop reads CASSDLSRVQYF. The CDR3 region has the DNA TGTGCCAGCAGTGATTTAAGTCGCGTGCAGTACTTC.

The rearrangement links TRBV20-1 to TRBJ1-5; D perhaps matches TRBD1 (5 bases). Trimming cost V 0 bases and J 0 bases, with 15 bases left between them. Germline loops: CDR1 DFQATT, CDR2 SNEGSKA (reference sequence). The CDR3 totals 17 residues. The CDR3 reads CSARDREGEYSNQPQHF. CDR3 coding DNA: TGCAGTGCTAGAGATCGGGAAGGGGAATATAGCAATCAGCCCCAGCATTTT.

This clonotype was recorded many times. The rearrangement links TRBV29-1 to TRBJ2-3, with 9 nucleotides matching TRBD1. The CDR3 consists of 16 residues. The ends lost 7 bases at V and 0 bases at J; junction bases unmatched: 11. Germline values: CDR1 SQVTM, CDR2 ANQGSEA. The CDR3 sequence is CSGNRGTGTSTDTQYF. CDR3 DNA: TGCAGCGGGAACAGGGGGACAGGGACTAGCACAGATACGCAGTATTTT.

This clonotype has ten or more counts. The genes are TRBV20-1 and TRBJ2-1; 14 bases are shared with TRBD2. Germline loops: CDR1 DFQATT, CDR2 SNEGSKA (reference sequence). The CDR3 loop spans 15 amino acids. V gave up 1 base and J gave up 8 bases; unmatched junction bases: 4. The CDR3 region is CSARVMGLAGDEQFF. CDR3 nucleotides: TGCAGTGCTAGAGTTATGGGACTAGCGGGAGATGAGCAGTTCTTC.

This clonotype occurred a few times. The CDR3 loop is CASSQNRDLQYF. CDR3 DNA: TGTGCCAGCAGTCAAAACAGGGACCTCCAGTACTTC. The rearrangement links TRBV7-8 to TRBJ2-5, with D possibly matching TRBD1 (6 bases). V gave up 6 bases and J gave up 10 bases, with 15 bases separating them. In germline, CDR1 is SGHVS, CDR2 FQNEAQ. The CDR3 sequence is 12 residues long.

This clonotype occurred once. The genes are TRBV12-3 or TRBV12-4 and TRBJ2-1, with D possibly TRBD2 on 6 matching bases. CDR3 size: 12 residues. V was trimmed by 11 bases and J by 6 bases, leaving 14 bases between them. The CDR3 DNA follows: TGTGCCGACTCCGGGGAGGCCAATGAGCAGTTCTTC. Protein: CADSGEANEQFF.